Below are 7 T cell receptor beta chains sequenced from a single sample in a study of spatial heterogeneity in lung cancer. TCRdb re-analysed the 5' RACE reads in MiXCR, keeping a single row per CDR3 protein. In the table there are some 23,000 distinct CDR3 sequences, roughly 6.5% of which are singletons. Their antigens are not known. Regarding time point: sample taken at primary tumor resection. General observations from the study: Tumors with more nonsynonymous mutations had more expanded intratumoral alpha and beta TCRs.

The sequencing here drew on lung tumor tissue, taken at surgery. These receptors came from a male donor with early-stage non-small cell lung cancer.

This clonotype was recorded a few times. CDR3 sequence: CASSSGLAGQETQYF. The CDR3 DNA reads as TGTGCCAGCAGTTCGGGACTAGCGGGACAAGAGACCCAGTACTTC. This chain uses TRBV27 with TRBJ2-5, with 13 bases matching TRBD2. V lost 4 bases and J lost 2; bases outside the gene matches: 1. There are 15 residues in the CDR3. Germline assignment: CDR1 MNHEY and CDR2 SMNVEV (reference sequence).

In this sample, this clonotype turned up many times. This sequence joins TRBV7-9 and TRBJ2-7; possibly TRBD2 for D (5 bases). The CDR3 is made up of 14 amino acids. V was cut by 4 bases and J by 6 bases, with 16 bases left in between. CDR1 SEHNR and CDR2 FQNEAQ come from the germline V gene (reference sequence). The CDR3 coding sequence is TGTGCCAGCAGCTACCGGGGAAGCTTAGGCGAGCAGTACTTC. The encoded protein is CASSYRGSLGEQYF.

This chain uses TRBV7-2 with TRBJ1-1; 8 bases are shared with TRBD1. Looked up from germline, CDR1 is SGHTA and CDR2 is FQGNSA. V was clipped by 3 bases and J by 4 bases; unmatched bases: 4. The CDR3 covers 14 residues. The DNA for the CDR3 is TGTGCCAGCAGCTTGACAGGGGTGGGCACTGAAGCTTTCTTT. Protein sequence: CASSLTGVGTEAFF.

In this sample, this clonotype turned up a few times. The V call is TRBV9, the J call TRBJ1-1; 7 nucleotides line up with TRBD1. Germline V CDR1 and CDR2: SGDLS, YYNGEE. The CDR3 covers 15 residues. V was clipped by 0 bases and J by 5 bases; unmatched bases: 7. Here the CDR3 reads CASSVEEGARTEAFF. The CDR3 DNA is TGTGCCAGCAGCGTAGAGGAGGGGGCGAGGACTGAAGCTTTCTTT.

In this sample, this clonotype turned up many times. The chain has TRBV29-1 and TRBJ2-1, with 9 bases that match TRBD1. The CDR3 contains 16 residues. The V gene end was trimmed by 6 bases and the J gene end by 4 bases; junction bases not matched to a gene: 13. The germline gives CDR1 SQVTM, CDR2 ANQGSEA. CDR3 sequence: CSVDPFTGGAYNEQFF. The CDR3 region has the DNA TGCAGCGTGGACCCCTTTACAGGGGGCGCTTACAATGAGCAGTTCTTC.

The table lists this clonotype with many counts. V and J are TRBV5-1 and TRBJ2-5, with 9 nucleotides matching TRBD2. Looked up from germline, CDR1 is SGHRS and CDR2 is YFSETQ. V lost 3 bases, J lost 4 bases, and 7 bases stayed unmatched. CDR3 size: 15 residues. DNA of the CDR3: TGCGCCAGCAGCTCCCAACCAGCGGGGGGAGAGACCCAGTACTTC. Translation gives CASSSQPAGGETQYF.

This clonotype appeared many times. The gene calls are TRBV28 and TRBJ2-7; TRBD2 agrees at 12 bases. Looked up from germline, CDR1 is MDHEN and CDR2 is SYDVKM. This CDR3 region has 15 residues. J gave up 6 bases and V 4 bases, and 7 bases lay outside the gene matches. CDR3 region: CASSSRLAGVGEQYF. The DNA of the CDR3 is TGTGCCAGCAGTTCACGACTAGCGGGAGTAGGCGAGCAGTACTTC.